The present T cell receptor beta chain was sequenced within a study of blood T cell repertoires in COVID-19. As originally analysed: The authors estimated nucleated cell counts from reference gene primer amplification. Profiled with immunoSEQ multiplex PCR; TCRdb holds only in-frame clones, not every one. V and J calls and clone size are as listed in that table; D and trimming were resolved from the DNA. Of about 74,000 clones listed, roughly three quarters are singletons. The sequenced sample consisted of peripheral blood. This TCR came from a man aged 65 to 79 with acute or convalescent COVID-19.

CDR3 sequence: CASSRSGGNTEAFF. In nucleotides, the CDR3 is TGTGCCAGCAGCCGGTCCGGGGGGAACACTGAAGCTTTCTTT. The chain carries TRBV9 and TRBJ1-1; D possibly corresponds to TRBD1 (5 bases). V lost 4 bases and J 1 base, leaving 11 bases between the germline ends. CDR1 is SGDLS, CDR2 YYNGEE, per germline. The CDR3 length is 14 residues.